These 2 T cell receptor beta chains came from one sample sequenced in a study of long-term antiretroviral therapy in people with HIV. Investigators performed immunoSEQ version v3.0 at survey level. Sequencing was performed with immunoSEQ multiplex PCR; in TCRdb, only in-frame clones are kept and a portion is missing. The data hold fewer than 20,000 clones, with 78% observed a single time. The specimen comprised unsorted PBMCs, sampled 0.3 years after starting antiretroviral therapy. All receptors derive from a woman aged 45-65 years with HIV.

The chain links TRBV5-4 to TRBJ2-1; TRBD1 matches 8 bases. Germline V gene lookup returns CDR1 SGHNT and CDR2 YYREEE (reference sequence). This CDR3 spans 13 amino acids. V was pared by 0 bases and J by 7 bases, with 0 bases of the junction left unmatched. CDR3 DNA sequence: TGTGCCAGCAGCTTGGGACAGGGGAATGAGCAGTTCTTC. It codes for CASSLGQGNEQFF.

This chain connects TRBV6-5 to TRBJ1-1; no clear D gene. Germline V gene lookup returns CDR1 MNHEY and CDR2 SVGAGI. The CDR3 consists of 15 residues. V dropped 5 bases and J dropped 1 base, with 14 bases sitting between them. The CDR3 DNA is TGTGCCAGCAGTCGTCGCGATATTACGAACACTGAAGCTTTCTTT. Amino acid sequence: CASSRRDITNTEAFF.